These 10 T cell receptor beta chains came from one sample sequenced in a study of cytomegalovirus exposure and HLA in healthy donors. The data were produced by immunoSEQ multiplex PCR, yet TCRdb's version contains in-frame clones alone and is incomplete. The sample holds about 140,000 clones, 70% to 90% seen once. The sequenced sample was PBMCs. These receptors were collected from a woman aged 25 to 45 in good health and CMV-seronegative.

The chain's CDR3 is CASSLQGGEKLFF. The CDR3 region has the DNA TGTGCCAGCTCACTCCAGGGGGGCGAAAAACTGTTTTTT. The chain combines TRBV18 with TRBJ1-4, with 7 bases that match TRBD1. The V gene end was trimmed by 4 bases and the J gene end by 8 bases; junction bases not matched to a gene: 4. The CDR3 is 13 residues long. Per the germline V gene, CDR1 is KGHSH and CDR2 is LQKENI.

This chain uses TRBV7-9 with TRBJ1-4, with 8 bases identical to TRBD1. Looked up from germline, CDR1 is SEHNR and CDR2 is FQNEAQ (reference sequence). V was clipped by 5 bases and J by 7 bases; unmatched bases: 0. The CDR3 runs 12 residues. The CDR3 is CASSGQGEKLFF. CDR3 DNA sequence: TGTGCCAGCAGCGGACAGGGTGAAAAACTGTTTTTT.

This CDR3 reads CASSGSGGSQPQHF. CDR3 in DNA: TGTGCCAGCAGCGGATCAGGGGGCTCTCAGCCCCAGCATTTT. This chain links TRBV7-2 with TRBJ1-5; 8 nucleotides line up with TRBD1. The germline CDR1 and CDR2 sequences are SGHTA and FQGNSA. The CDR3 is 14 residues long. V gave up 5 bases and J gave up 6 bases; unmatched junction bases: 6.

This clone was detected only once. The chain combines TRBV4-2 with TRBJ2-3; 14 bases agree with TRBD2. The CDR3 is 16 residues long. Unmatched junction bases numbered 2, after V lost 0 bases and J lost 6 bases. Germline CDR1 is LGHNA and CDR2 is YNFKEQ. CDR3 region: CASSQEGLAGADTQYF. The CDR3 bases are TGTGCCAGCAGCCAAGAGGGACTAGCGGGGGCTGATACGCAGTATTTT.

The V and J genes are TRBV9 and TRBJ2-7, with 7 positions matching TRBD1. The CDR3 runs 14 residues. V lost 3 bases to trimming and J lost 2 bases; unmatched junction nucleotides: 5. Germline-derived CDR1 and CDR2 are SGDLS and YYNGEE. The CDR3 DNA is TGTGCCAGCAGCGCCCAGGGGGATGCCTACGAGCAGTACTTC. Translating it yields CASSAQGDAYEQYF.

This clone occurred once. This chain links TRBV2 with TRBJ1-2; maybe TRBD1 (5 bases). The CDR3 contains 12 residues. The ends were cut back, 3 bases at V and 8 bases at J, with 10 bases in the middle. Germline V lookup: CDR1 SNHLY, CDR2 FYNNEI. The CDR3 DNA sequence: TGTGCCAGCAGTGATCGCTGGGGCGGCTACACCTTC. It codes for CASSDRWGGYTF.

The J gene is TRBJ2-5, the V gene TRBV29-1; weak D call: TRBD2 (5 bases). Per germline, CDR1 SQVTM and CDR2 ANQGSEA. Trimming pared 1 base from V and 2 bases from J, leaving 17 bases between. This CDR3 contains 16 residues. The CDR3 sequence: CSVEGGPAGQQETQYF. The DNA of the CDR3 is TGCAGCGTTGAAGGAGGACCTGCGGGCCAACAAGAGACCCAGTACTTC.

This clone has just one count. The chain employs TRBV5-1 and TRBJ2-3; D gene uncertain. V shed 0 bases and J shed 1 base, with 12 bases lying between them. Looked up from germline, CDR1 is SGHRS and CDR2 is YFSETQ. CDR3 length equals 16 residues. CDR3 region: CASSLVVGPGTDTQYF. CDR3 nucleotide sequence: TGCGCCAGCAGCTTGGTTGTGGGCCCGGGCACAGATACGCAGTATTTT.

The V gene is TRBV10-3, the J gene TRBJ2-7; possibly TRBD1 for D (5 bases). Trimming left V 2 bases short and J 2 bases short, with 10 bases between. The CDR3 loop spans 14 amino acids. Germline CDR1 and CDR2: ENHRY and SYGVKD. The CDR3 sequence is CAISERQTTYEQYF. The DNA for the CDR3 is TGTGCCATCAGTGAGAGACAGACCACCTACGAGCAGTACTTC.

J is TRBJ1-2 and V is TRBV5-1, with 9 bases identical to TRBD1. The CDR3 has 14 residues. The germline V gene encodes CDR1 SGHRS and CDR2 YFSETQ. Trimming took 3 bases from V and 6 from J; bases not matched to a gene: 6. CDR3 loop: CASSSPGQGNGYTF. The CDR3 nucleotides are TGCGCCAGCAGCTCCCCGGGACAGGGAAATGGCTACACCTTC. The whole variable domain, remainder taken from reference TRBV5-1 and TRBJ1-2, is KAGVTQTPRYLIKTRGQQVTLSCSPISGHRSVSWYQQTPGQGLQFLFEYFSETQRNKGNFPGRFSGRQFSNSRSEMNVSTLELGDSALYLCASSSPGQGNGYTFGSGTRLTVV.